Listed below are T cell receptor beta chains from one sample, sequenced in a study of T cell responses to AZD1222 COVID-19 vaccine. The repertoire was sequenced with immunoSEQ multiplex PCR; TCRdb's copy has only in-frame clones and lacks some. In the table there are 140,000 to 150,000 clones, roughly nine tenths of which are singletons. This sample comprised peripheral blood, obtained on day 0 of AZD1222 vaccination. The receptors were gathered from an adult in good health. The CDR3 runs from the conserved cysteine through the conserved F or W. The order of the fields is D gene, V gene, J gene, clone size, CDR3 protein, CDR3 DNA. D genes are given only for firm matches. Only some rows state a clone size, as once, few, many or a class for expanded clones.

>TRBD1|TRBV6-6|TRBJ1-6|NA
CASTSGQPFRVPLHF
TGTGCCAGCACGTCGGGACAGCCATTTCGTGTGCCCCTCCACTTT
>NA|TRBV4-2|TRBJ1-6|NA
CASSREEGNNSPLHF
TGTGCCAGCAGCCGTGAGGAGGGGAATAATTCACCCCTCCACTTT
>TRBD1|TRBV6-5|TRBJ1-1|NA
CASSHDRGHTEAFF
TGTGCCAGCAGTCATGACAGGGGGCATACTGAAGCTTTCTTT
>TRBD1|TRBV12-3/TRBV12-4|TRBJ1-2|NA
CASSPDRSYGYTF
TGTGCCAGCAGTCCGGACAGGTCCTATGGCTACACCTTC
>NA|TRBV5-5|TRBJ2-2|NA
CASSLGRAETGELFF
TGTGCCAGCAGCTTGGGCAGGGCCGAAACCGGGGAGCTGTTTTTT
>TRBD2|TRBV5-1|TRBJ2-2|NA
CASSSSTLAGDTGELFF
TGCGCCAGCAGCTCATCTACTCTAGCGGGAGACACCGGGGAGCTGTTTTTT
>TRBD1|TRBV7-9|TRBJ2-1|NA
CASSTQGAGGEQFF
TGTGCCAGCAGCACCCAGGGGGCGGGCGGTGAGCAGTTCTTC
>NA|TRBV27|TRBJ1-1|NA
CASSYLGQPEAFF
TGTGCCAGCAGTTACCTCGGACAGCCTGAAGCTTTCTTT
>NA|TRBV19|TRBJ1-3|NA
CASSIVTGSGNTIYF
TGTGCCAGTAGTATCGTTACCGGCTCTGGAAACACCATATATTTT
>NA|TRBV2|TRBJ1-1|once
CASRVTGNTEAFF
TGTGCCAGCAGGGTTACAGGGAACACTGAAGCTTTCTTT
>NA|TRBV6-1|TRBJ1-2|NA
CASSDRVWGYTF
TGTGCCAGCAGTGACAGGGTGTGGGGCTACACCTTC